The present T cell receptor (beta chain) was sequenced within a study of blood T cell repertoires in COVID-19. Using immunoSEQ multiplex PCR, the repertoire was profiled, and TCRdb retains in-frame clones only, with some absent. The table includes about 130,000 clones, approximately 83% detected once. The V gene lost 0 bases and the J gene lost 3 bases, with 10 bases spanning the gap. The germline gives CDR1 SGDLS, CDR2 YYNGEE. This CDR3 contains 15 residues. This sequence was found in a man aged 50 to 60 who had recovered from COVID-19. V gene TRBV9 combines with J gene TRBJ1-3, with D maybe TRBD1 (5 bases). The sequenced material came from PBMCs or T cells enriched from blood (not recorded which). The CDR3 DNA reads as TGTGCCAGCAGCGTAGAAGGAGGGGTTGGAAACACCATATATTTT. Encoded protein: CASSVEGGVGNTIYF.